This TCR beta chain was sequenced during a study of response to subunit inactivated influenza vaccine. TCRdb itself ran the RT-PCR reads through MiXCR, one entry per CDR3 protein. The sample includes around 600,000 distinct CDR3 sequences, around 10% seen only once; the top ten take approximately 10%. CDR3 size: 16 residues. CDR1 is LGHDT, CDR2 YNNKEL, per germline (reference sequence). Trimming took 3 bases from V and 2 from J; bases not matched to a gene: 5. A few counts support this clonotype. The same sample was also studied in work on T cells expressing NK-cell markers. From that second work: Making the TCR beta cDNA relied on 5'RACE template switching with UMIs. Serological testing identified seven of the eight sequenced donors as HCMV-seropositive and one as seronegative. Of the CD8+ T cells in 5 to 7 donors, about 1.0-7.0% belonged to dominant NKG2C+ clonotypes. Evidence did not settle whether expanded NKG2C+ T cell clones targeted HCMV.

The clonotype comes from a man between 50 and 59 years old who received an inactivated influenza vaccine. The chain carries TRBV3-1 and TRBJ2-3, with 10 bases fitting TRBD1. This material consisted of PBMCs from blood, taken on the day of vaccination. CDR3 residues: CASSHGTGDYTDTQYF. The CDR3 region has the DNA TGTGCCAGCAGCCATGGGACAGGGGACTACACAGATACGCAGTATTTT.